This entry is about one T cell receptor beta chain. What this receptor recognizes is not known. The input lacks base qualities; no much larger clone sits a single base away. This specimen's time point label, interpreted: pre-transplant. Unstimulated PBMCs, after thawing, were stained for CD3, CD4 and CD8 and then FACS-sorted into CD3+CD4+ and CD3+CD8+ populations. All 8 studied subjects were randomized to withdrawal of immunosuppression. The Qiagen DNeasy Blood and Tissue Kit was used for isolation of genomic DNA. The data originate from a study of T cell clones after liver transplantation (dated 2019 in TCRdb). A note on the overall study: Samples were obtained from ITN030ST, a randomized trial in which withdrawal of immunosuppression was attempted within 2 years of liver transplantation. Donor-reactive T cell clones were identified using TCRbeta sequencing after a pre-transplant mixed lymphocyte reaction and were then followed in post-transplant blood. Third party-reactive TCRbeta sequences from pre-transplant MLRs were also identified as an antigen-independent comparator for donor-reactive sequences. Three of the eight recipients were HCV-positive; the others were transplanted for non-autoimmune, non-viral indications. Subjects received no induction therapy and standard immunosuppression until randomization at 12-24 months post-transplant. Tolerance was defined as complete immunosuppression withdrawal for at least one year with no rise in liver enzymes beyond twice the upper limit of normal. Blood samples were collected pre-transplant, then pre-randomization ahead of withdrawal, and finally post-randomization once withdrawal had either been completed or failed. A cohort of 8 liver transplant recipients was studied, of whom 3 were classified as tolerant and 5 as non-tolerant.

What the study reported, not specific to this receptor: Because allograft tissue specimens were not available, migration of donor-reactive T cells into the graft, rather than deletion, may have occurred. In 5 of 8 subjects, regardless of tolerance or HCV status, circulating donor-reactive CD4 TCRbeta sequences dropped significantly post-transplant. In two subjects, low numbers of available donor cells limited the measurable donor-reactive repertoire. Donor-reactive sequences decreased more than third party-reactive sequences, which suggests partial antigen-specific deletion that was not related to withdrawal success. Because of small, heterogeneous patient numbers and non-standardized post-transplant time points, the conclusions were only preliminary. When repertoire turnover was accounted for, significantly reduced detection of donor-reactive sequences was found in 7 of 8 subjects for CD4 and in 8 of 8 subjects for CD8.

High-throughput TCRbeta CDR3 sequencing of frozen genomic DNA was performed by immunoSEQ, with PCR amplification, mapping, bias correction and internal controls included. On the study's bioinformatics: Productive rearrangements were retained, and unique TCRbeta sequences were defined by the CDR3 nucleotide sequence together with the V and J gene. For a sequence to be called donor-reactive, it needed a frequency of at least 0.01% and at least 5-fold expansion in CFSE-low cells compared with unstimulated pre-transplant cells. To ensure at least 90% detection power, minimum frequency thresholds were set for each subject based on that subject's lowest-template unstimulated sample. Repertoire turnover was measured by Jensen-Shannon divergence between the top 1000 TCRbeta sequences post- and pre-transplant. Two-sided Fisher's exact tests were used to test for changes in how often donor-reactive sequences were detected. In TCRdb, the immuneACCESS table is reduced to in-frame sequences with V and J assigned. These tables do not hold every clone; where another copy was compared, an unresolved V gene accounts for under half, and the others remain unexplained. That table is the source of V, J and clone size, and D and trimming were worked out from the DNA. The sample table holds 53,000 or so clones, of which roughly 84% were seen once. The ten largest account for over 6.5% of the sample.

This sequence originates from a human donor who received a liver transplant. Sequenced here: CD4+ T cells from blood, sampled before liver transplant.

The base sequence is TGTGCCAGCAGCTTAGGTCTAGCGGGGGGGCCCGGTACGCAGTATTTT. Its translation reads: CASSLGLAGGPGTQYF. The sequence joins TRBV5-6 to TRBJ2-3; the central 12 bases match TRBD2. The CDR3 holds 16 amino acids from the cysteine to the phenylalanine. The DNA shown is the 48-base CDR3, in frame from base 1. The germline V gene encodes CDR1 SGHDT and CDR2 YYEEEE. V has 2 bases trimmed and J has 8 bases trimmed; junction bases matching no gene number 9.